This T cell receptor beta chain emerged from a study of cytomegalovirus exposure and HLA in healthy donors. Study overall: Earlier results showed roughly 120 million unique TCR beta sequences derived from approximately 180 million T cells.

Use of 60 Vbeta and 13 Jbeta primers characterized the PCR. Generated by immunoSEQ multiplex PCR, the TCRdb table keeps only in-frame clones and is missing some. The sample holds about 160,000 clones, around 69% seen once. This clone was detected only a few times. No antigen is known for it. The study, taken as a whole, reports: V- and J-gene trimming of TCR beta was linked (in a later analysis) to a missense DCLRE1C variant.

The CDR3 has 14 residues. The V gene lost 0 bases and the J gene lost 5 bases, with 9 bases spanning the gap. Germline V gene data show CDR1 as SGDLS and CDR2 as YYNGEE. The specimen sequenced was PBMCs. The chain combines TRBV9 with TRBJ1-5; D not resolved. The receptor was isolated from a young woman in good health and CMV-seronegative. As DNA, the CDR3 is TGTGCCAGCAGCGTAGCTGGGAGTGATCAGCCCCAGCATTTT. Translated, it gives CASSVAGSDQPQHF.